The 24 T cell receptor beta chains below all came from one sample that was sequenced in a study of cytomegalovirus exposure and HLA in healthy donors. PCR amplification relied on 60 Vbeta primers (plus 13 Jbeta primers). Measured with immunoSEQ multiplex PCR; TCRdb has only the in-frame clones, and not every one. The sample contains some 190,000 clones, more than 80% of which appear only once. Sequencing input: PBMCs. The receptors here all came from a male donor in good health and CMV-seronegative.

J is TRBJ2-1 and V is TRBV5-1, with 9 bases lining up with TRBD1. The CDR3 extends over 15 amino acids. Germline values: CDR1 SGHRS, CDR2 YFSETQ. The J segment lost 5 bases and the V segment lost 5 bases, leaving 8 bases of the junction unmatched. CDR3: CASRARDREDNEQFF. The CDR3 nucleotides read TGCGCCAGCAGGGCGCGGGACAGGGAGGACAATGAGCAGTTCTTC.

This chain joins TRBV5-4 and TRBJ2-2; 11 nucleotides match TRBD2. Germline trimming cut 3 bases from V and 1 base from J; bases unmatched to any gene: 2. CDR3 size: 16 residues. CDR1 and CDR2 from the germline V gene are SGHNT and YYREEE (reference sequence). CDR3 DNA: TGTGCCAGCAGCTCTGGGACTAGCGGGAACACCGGGGAGCTGTTTTTT. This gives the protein CASSSGTSGNTGELFF. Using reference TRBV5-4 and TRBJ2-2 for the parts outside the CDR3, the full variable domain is ETGVTQSPTHLIKTRGQQVTLRCSSQSGHNTVSWYQQALGQGPQFIFQYYREEENGRGNFPPRFSGLQFPNYSSELNVNALELDDSALYLCASSSGTSGNTGELFFGEGSRLTVL.

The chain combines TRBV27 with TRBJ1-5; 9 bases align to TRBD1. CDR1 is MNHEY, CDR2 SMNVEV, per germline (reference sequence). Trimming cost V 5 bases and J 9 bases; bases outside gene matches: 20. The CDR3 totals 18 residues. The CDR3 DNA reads TGTGCCAGCAGTCCTACTAACAGGGGGCGCTCCCTTTTCTTGCCCCAGCATTTT. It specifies CASSPTNRGRSLFLPQHF.

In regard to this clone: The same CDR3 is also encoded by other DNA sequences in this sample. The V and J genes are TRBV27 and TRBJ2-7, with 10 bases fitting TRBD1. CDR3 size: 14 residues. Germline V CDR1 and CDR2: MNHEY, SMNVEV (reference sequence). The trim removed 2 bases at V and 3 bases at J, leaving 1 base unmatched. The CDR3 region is CASSLGDRGYEQYF. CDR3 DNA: TGTGCCAGCAGTTTAGGGGACAGGGGCTACGAGCAGTACTTC.

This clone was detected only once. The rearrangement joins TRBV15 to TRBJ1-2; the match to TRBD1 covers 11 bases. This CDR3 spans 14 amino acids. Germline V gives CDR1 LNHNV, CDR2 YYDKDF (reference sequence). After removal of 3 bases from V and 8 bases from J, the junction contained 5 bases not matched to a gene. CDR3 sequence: CATSRRGTGGGYTF. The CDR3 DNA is TGTGCCACCAGCAGGAGGGGGACAGGGGGAGGCTACACCTTC.

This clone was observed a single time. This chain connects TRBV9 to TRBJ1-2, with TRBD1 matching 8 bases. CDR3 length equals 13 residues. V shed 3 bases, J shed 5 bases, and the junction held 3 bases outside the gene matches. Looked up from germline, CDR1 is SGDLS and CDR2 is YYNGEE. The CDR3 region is CASSATGAYGYTF. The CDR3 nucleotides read TGTGCCAGCAGCGCGACAGGGGCTTATGGCTACACCTTC. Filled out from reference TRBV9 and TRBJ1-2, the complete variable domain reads DSGVTQTPKHLITATGQRVTLRCSPRSGDLSVYWYQQSLDQGLQFLIQYYNGEERAKGNILERFSAQQFPDLHSELNLSSLELGDSALYFCASSATGAYGYTFGSGTRLTVV.

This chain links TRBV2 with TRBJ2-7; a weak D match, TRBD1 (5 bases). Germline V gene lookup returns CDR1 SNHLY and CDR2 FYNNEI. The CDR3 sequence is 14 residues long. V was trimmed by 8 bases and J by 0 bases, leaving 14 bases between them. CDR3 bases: TGTGCCAGCCTTACAGGAGAACTCTCCTACGAGCAGTACTTC. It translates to CASLTGELSYEQYF.

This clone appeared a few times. Written as DNA, the CDR3 is TGTGCCAGTAGTATAGGGGGCCGAGGCAATCAGCCCCAGCATTTT. It specifies CASSIGGRGNQPQHF. This chain joins TRBV19 and TRBJ1-5; possibly TRBD1 for D (5 bases). Between the trimmed V and J ends, which lost 1 base and 2 bases, there was a span of 9 bases. CDR1 and CDR2 from the germline V gene are LNHDA and SQIVND (reference sequence). The CDR3 loop spans 15 amino acids.

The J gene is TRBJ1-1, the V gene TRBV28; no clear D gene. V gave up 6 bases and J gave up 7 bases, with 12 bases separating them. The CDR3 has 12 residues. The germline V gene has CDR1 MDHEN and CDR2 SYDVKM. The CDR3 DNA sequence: TGTGCCAGCAGCTCCCCCATCGGTGAAGCTTTCTTT. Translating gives CASSSPIGEAFF.

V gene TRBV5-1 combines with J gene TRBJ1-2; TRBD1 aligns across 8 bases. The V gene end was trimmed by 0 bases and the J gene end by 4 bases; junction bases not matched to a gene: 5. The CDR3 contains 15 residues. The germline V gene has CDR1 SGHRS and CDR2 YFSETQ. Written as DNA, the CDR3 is TGCGCCAGCAGCTTGGAAGCAGGGGGCGCCTATGGCTACACCTTC. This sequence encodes CASSLEAGGAYGYTF.

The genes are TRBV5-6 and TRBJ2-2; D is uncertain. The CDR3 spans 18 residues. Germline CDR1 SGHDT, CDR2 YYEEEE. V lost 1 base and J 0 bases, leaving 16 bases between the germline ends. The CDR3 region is CASSLRFELVANTGELFF. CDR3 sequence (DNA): TGTGCCAGCAGCTTGAGATTCGAGCTGGTGGCGAACACCGGGGAGCTGTTTTTT.

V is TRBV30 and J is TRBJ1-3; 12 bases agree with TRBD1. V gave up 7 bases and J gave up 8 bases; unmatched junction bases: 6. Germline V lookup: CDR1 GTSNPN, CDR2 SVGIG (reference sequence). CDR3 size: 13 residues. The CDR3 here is CALGTGGADTIYF. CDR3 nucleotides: TGTGCCTTGGGGACAGGGGGCGCAGACACCATATATTTT.

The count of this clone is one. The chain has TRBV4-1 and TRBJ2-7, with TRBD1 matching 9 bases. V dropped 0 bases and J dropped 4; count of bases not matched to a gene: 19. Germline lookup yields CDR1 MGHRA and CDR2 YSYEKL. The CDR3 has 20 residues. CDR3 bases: TGCGCCAGCAGCCAAGATCGGCGGGACAGGGAACGACCAAGGGCATACGAGCAGTACTTC. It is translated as CASSQDRRDRERPRAYEQYF.

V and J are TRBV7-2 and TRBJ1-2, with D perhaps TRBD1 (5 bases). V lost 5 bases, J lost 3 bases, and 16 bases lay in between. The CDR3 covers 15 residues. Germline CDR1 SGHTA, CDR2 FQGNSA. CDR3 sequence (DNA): TGTGCCAGCAGCCCAGGGCGGGGCCGGGACTATGGCTACACCTTC. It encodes CASSPGRGRDYGYTF.

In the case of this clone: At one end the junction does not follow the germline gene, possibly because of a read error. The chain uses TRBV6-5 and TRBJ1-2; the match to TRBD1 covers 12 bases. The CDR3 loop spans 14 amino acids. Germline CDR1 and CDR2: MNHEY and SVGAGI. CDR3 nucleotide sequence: TGTACCAGCAGGACGGGACAGGGGGCTCAAGGCTACACCTTC. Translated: CTSRTGQGAQGYTF.

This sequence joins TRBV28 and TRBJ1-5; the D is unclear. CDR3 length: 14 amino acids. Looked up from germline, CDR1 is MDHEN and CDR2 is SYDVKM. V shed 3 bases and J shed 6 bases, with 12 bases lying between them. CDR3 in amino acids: CASSFSSFGQPQHF. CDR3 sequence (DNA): TGTGCCAGCAGTTTTAGCAGTTTCGGTCAGCCCCAGCATTTT.

As DNA, the CDR3 is TGTGCCAGCAGCGTAGTTAGTGAGAACACCGGGGAGCTGTTTTTT. It codes for CASSVVSENTGELFF. The chain has TRBV9 and TRBJ2-2; D gene ambiguous. CDR3 length: 15 amino acids. The V end was cut by 0 bases, the J end by 1 base, with 7 bases between. CDR1 and CDR2 (germline): SGDLS, YYNGEE.

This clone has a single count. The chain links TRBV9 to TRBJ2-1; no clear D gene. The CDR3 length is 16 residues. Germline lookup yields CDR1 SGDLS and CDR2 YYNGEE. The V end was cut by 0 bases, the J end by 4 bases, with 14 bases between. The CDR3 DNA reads TGTGCCAGCAGCGTAGGGGCCGACCCGTCTTACAATGAGCAGTTCTTC. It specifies CASSVGADPSYNEQFF.

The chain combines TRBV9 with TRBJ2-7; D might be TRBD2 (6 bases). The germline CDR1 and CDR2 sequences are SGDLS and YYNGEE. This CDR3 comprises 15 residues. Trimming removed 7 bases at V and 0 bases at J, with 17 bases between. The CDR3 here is CASGAAGGDSYEQYF. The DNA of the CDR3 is TGTGCCAGCGGCGCTGCCGGCGGGGACTCCTACGAGCAGTACTTC.

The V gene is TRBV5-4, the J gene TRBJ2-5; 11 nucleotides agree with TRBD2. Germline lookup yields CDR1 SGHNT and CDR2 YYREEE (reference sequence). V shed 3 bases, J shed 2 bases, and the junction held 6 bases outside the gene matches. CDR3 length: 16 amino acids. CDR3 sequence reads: CASSSGTSGRQETQYF. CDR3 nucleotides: TGTGCCAGCAGCTCCGGGACTAGCGGTAGACAAGAGACCCAGTACTTC.

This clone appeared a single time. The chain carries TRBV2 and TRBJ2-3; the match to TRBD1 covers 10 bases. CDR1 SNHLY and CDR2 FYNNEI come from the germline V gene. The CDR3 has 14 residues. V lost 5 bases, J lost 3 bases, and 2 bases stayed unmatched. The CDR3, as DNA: TGTGCCAGCAGTTGGACAGGGGGGACAGATACGCAGTATTTT. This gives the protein CASSWTGGTDTQYF. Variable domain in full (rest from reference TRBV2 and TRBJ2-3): EPEVTQTPSHQVTQMGQEVILRCVPISNHLYFYWYRQILGQKVEFLVSFYNNEISEKSEIFDDQFSVERPDGSNFTLKIRSTKLEDSAMYFCASSWTGGTDTQYFGPGTRLTVL.

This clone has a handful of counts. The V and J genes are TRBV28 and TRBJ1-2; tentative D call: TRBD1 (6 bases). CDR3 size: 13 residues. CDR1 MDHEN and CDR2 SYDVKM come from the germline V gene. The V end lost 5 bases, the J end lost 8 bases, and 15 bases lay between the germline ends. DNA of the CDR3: TGTGCCAGCAGTACTCGGACAGTCTACGGCTACACCTTC. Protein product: CASSTRTVYGYTF.

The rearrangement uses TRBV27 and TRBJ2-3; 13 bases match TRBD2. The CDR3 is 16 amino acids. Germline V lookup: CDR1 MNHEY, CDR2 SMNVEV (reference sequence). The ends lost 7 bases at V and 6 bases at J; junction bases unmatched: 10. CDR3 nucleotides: TGTGCCAGCACCAAACTAGCGGGGGGGCCCCGGGATACGCAGTATTTT. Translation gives CASTKLAGGPRDTQYF.

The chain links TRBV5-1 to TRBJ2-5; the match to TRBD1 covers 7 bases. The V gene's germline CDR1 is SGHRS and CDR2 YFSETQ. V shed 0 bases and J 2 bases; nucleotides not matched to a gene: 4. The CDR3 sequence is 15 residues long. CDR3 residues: CASSLEGQAQETQYF. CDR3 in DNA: TGCGCCAGCAGCTTGGAAGGACAGGCACAAGAGACCCAGTACTTC.